The source of this TCR beta chain is a study of CD8 T cells in Susac syndrome. Findings and caveats of the study: The authors acknowledged that their TCR sequencing and HLA analysis involved a relatively small number of individuals.

The CDR3 has 14 residues. Germline assignment: CDR1 LGHDT and CDR2 YNNKEL (reference sequence). The junction had 5 bases not matched to a gene; V was cut back by 5 bases and J by 5 bases. With regard to this clonotype: Its cognate antigen is unknown.

CD8+ and CD4+ T cells from blood underwent TCR beta sequencing. RNA was extracted with the RNeasy kit, and a quantity of about 0.45 to 1 ug was reverse transcribed using random hexamers. Amplification of TCR beta CDR3 was carried out by immunoSEQ multiplex PCR, which covered 54 Vbeta and 13 Jbeta segments. TCRdb passed the immunoSEQ multiplex PCR reads through MiXCR, listing each CDR3 protein once. This table has tens of thousands of distinct CDR3 sequences, 93% appearing once. The sequenced sample consisted of CD4+ T cells from PBMCs. The receptor's source is a human donor with Susac syndrome. The chain joins TRBV3-1 to TRBJ1-1; TRBD1 aligns across 10 bases. The CDR3 region is CASSRTGGVTEAFF. The CDR3 coding sequence is TGTGCCAGCAGCAGGACAGGGGGTGTAACTGAAGCTTTCTTT.